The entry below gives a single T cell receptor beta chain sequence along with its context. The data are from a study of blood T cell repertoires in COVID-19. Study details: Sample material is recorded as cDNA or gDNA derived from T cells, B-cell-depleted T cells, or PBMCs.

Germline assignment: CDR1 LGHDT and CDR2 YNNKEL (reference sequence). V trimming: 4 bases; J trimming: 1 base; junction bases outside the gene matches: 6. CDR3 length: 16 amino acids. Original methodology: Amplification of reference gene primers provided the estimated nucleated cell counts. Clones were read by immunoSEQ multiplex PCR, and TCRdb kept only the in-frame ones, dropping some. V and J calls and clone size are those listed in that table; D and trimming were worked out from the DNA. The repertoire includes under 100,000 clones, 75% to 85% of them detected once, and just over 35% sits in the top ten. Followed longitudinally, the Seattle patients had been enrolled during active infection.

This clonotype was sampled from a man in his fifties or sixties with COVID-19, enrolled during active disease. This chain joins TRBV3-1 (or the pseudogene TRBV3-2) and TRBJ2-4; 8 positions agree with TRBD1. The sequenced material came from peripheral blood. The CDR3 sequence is CASSLQGAGAKNIQYF. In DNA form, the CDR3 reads TGTGCCAGCAGCCTCCAGGGGGCTGGCGCCAAAAACATTCAGTACTTC.